The clone carrying this TCR beta chain turned up a few times. Original processing notes: Reference gene primer amplification gave nucleated cell count estimates. Sequenced by immunoSEQ multiplex PCR; TCRdb stores in-frame clones only, minus some. V and J calls and clone size are given by that table; D and trimming were obtained from the DNA. Here the sample spans roughly 300,000 clones, roughly 88% being singletons. This sample is part of a study of blood T cell repertoires in COVID-19. Study context: Italy, Spain and the United States were the sources of the convalescent and acute COVID-19 samples. Nucleic acid was either cDNA or gDNA, and it came from T cells, B-cell-depleted T cells, or PBMCs.

Germline V gives CDR1 SQVTM, CDR2 ANQGSEA. The V gene lost 7 bases and the J gene lost 4 bases, with 11 bases spanning the gap. The length of the CDR3 is 11 residues. This chain uses TRBV29-1 with TRBJ2-7; D is perhaps TRBD1 (5 bases). The receptor was isolated from a woman aged 50 to 60 with acute or convalescent COVID-19. The sequenced material came from peripheral blood. The CDR3 DNA reads as TGCAGCGCCCTGACAGATTACGAGCAGTACTTC. It specifies CSALTDYEQYF.